The source of this T cell receptor beta chain is a study of CXCR3-negative and CXCR3-positive naive CD8 T cells. Overall study results and limits: A higher hydrophobicity marked the TRB CDR3s of CXCR3-positive naive cells versus CXCR3-negative naive cells.

A word on this clonotype: Antigen: not known.

Researchers prepared the TRB cDNA libraries using 5' RACE with UMI labels. TCRdb processed the 5' RACE reads again and assigns one entry to each CDR3 protein, with no DNA. Its clone listing holds roughly 120,000 distinct CDR3 sequences. This TCR came from a human donor in good health. Some clones in this sample may be carry-over from other donors' samples. Sequences were obtained from naive CXCR3+ CD8+ T cells from blood. Subset defined: CD45RO-CCR7+CD27+CD95- naive CD8+ T cells expressing CXCR3 (TNR3+).

The CDR3 region is CAWSTGTGLGYTF. This chain joins TRBV30 and TRBJ1-2; the D gene TCRdb calls, TRBD1, cannot be checked with no DNA. The CDR3 has 13 residues. CDR1 is GTSNPN, CDR2 SVGIG, per germline (reference sequence). Complete variable domain (other parts from reference TRBV30 and TRBJ1-2): SQTIHQWPATLVQPVGSPLSLECTVEGTSNPNLYWYRQAAGRGLQLLFYSVGIGQISSEVPQNLSASRPQDRQFILSSKKLLLSDSGFYLCAWSTGTGLGYTFGSGTRLTVV.